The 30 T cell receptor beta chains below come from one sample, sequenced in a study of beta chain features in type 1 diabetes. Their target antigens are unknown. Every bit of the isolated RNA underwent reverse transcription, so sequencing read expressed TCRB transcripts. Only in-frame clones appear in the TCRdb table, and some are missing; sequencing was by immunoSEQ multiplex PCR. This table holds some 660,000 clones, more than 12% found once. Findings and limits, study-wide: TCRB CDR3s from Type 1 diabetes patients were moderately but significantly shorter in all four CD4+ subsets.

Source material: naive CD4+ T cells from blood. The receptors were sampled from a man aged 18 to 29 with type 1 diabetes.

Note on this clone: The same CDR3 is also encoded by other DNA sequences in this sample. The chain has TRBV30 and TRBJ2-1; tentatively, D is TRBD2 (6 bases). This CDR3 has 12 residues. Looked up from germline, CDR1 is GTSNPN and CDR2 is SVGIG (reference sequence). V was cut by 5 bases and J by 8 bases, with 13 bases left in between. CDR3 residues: CAWVEGGDEQFF. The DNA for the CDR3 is TGTGCCTGGGTGGAGGGTGGAGATGAGCAGTTCTTC.

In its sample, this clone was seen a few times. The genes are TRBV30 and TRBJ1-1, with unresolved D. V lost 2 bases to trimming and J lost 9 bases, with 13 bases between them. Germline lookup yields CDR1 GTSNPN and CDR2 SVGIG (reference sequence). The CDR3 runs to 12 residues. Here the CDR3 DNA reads TGTGCCTGGAGTCTTACCTTGGGAAAAGCTTTCTTT. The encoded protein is CAWSLTLGKAFF.

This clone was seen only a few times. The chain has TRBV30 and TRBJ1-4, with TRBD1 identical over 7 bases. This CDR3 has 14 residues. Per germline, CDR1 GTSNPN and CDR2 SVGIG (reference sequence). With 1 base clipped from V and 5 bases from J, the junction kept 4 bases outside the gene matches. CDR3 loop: CAWSGDRVNEKLFF. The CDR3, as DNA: TGTGCCTGGAGTGGCGACAGGGTGAATGAAAAACTGTTTTTT.

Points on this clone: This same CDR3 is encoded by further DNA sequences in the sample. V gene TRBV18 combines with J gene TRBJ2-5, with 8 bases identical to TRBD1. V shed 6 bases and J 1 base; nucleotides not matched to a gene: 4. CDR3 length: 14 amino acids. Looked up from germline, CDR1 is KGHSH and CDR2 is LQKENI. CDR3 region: CASSPGQVQETQYF. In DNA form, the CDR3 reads TGTGCCAGCTCGCCGGGACAGGTCCAAGAGACCCAGTACTTC.

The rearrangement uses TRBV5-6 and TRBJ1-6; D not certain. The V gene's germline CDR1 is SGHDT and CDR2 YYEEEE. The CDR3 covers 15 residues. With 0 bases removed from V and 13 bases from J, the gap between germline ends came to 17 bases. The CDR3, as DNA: TGTGCCAGCAGCTTGGTCAATAGGGCAGGTGCCCCCCTCCACTTT. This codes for CASSLVNRAGAPLHF.

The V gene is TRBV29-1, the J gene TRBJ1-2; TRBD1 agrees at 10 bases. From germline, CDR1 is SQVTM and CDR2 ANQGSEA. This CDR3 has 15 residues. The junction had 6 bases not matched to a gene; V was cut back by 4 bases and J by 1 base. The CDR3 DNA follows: TGCAGCGTTGTACGCCGGGACAGGGGTAACTATGGCTACACCTTC. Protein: CSVVRRDRGNYGYTF.

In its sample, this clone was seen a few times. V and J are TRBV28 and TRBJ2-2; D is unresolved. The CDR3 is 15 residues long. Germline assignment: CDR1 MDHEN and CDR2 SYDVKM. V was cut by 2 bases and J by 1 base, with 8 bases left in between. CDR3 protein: CASSLISQNTGELFF. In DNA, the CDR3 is TGTGCCAGCAGTTTAATTTCTCAGAACACCGGGGAGCTGTTTTTT.

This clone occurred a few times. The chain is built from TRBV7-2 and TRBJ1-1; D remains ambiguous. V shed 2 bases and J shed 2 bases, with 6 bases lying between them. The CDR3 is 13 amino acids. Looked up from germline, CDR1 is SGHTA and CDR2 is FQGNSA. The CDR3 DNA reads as TGTGCCAGCAGCTTACCCCTTAACACTGAAGCTTTCTTT. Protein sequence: CASSLPLNTEAFF.

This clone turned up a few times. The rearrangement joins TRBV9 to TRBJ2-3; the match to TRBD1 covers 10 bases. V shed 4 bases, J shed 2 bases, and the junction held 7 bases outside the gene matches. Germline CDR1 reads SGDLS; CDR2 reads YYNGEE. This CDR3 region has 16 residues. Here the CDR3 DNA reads TGTGCCAGCAGCTCATGGACAGGGGGGGCCACAGATACGCAGTATTTT. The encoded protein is CASSSWTGGATDTQYF.

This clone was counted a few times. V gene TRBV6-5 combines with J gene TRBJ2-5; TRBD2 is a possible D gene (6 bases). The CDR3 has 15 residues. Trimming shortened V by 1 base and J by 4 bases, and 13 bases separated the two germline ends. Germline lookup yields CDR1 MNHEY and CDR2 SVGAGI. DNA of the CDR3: TGTGCCAGCAGTTACTATTCGCGGGGATCAGAGACCCAGTACTTC. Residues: CASSYYSRGSETQYF.

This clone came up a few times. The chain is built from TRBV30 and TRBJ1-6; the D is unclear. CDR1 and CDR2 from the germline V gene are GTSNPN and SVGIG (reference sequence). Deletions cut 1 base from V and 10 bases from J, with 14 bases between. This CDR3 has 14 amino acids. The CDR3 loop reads CAWSGTPPRSPLHF. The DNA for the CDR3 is TGTGCCTGGAGTGGAACACCACCAAGATCACCCCTCCACTTT.

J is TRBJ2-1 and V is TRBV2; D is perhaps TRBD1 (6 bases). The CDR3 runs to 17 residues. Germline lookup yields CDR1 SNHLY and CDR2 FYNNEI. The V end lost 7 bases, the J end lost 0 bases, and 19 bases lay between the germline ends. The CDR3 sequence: CASTGDKAMSSYNEQFF. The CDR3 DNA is TGTGCCAGCACCGGGGACAAGGCCATGAGCTCCTACAATGAGCAGTTCTTC. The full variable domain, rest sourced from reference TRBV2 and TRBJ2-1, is EPEVTQTPSHQVTQMGQEVILRCVPISNHLYFYWYRQILGQKVEFLVSFYNNEISEKSEIFDDQFSVERPDGSNFTLKIRSTKLEDSAMYFCASTGDKAMSSYNEQFFGPGTRLTVL.

DNA for the CDR3: TGTGCCAGCAGCCCTCGGGGGCTAGCGGGGGAGGGAGATACGCAGTATTTT. Residues: CASSPRGLAGEGDTQYF. The chain joins TRBV7-8 to TRBJ2-3, with 10 bases lining up with TRBD2. The CDR3 totals 17 residues. Germline V gene sequence: CDR1 SGHVS, CDR2 FQNEAQ. The V and J ends lost 5 bases and 5 bases, in that order; junction bases with no gene match: 13.

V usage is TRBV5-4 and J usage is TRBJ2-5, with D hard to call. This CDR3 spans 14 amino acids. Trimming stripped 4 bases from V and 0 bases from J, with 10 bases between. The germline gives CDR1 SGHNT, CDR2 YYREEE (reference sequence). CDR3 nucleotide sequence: TGTGCCAGCAGCCCCGGGCGGTACCAAGAGACCCAGTACTTC. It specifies CASSPGRYQETQYF. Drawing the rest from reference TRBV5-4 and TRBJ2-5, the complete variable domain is ETGVTQSPTHLIKTRGQQVTLRCSSQSGHNTVSWYQQALGQGPQFIFQYYREEENGRGNFPPRFSGLQFPNYSSELNVNALELDDSALYLCASSPGRYQETQYFGPGTRLLVL.

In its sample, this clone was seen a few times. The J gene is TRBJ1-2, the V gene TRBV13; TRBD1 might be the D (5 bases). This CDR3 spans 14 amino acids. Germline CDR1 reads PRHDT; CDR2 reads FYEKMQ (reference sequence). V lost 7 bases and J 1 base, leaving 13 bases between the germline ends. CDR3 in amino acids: CASTPGQFNYGYTF. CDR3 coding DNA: TGTGCCAGCACCCCAGGGCAGTTTAACTATGGCTACACCTTC. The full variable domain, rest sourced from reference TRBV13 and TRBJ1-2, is AAGVIQSPRHLIKEKRETATLKCYPIPRHDTVYWYQQGPGQDPQFLISFYEKMQSDKGSIPDRFSAQQFSDYHSELNMSSLELGDSALYFCASTPGQFNYGYTFGSGTRLTVV.

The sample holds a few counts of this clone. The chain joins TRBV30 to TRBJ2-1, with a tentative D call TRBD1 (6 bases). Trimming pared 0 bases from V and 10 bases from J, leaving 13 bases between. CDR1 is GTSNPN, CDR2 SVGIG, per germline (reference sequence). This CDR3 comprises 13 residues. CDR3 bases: TGTGCCTGGAGTGTACACAGGGATAGCGAGCAGTTCTTC. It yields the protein CAWSVHRDSEQFF.

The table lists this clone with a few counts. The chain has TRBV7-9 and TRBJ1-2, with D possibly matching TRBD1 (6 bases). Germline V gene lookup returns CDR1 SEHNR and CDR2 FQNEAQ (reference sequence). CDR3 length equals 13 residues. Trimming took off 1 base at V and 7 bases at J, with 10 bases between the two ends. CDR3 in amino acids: CASSLETGTGYTF. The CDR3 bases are TGTGCCAGCAGCTTAGAGACAGGAACTGGCTACACCTTC.

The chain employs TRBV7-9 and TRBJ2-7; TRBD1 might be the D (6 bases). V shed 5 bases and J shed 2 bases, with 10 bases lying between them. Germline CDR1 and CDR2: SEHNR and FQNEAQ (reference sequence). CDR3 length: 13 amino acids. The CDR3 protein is CASSPGAPYEQYF. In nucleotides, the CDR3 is TGTGCCAGCAGCCCAGGGGCCCCCTACGAGCAGTACTTC.

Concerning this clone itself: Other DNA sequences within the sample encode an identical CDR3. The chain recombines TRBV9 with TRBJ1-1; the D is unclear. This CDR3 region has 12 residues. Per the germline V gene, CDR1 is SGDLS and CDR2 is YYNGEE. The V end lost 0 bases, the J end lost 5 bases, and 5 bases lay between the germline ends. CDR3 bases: TGTGCCAGCAGCGTAGTCCGGACTGAAGCTTTCTTT. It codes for CASSVVRTEAFF.

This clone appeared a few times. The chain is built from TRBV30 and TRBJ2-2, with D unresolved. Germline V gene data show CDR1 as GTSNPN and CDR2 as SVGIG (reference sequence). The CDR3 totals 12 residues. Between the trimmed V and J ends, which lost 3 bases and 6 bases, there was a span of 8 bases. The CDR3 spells CAWRKVAGELFF. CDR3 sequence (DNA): TGTGCCTGGAGAAAGGTAGCCGGGGAGCTGTTTTTT.

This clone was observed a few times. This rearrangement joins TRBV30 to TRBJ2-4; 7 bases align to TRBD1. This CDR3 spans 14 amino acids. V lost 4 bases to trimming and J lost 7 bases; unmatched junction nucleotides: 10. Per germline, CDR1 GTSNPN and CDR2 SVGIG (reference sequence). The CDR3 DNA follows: TGTGCCTGGAACACCGACAGGGTGGGGAACATTCAGTACTTC. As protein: CAWNTDRVGNIQYF. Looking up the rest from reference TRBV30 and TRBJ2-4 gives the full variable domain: SQTIHQWPATLVQPVGSPLSLECTVEGTSNPNLYWYRQAAGRGLQLLFYSVGIGQISSEVPQNLSASRPQDRQFILSSKKLLLSDSGFYLCAWNTDRVGNIQYFGAGTRLSVL.

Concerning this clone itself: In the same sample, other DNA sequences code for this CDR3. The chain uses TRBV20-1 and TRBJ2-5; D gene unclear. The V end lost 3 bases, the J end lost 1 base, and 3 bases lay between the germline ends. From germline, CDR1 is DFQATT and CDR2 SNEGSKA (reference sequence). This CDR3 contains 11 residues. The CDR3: CSASRQETQYF. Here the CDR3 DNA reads TGCAGTGCTAGCCGCCAAGAGACCCAGTACTTC.

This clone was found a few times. The CDR3 spells CASVAASDTEAFF. The DNA for the CDR3 is TGTGCCAGCGTGGCTGCGTCTGACACTGAAGCTTTCTTT. The chain carries TRBV2 and TRBJ1-1; D unresolved. Germline V lookup: CDR1 SNHLY, CDR2 FYNNEI. The CDR3 extends over 13 amino acids. V lost 8 bases to trimming and J lost 3 bases, with 13 bases between them.

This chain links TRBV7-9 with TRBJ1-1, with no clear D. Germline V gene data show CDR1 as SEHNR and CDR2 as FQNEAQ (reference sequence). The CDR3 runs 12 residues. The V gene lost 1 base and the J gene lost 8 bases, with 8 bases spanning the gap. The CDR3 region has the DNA TGTGCCAGCAGCTTAGTTCCCCTGGAAGCTTTCTTT. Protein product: CASSLVPLEAFF.

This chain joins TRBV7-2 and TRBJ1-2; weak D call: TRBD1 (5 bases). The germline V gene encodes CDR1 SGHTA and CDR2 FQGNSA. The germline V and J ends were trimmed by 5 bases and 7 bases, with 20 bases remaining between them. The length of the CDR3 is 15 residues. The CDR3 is CASSPPGPQRGGYTF. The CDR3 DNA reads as TGTGCCAGCAGCCCGCCGGGACCCCAGCGTGGTGGCTACACCTTC.

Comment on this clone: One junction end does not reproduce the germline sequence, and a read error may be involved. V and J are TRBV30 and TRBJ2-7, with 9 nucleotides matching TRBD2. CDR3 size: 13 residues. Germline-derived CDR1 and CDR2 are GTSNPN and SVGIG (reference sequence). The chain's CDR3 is CARSSGRGYEQYF. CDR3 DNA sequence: TGTGCCCGGAGTAGCGGGAGAGGGTACGAGCAGTACTTC.

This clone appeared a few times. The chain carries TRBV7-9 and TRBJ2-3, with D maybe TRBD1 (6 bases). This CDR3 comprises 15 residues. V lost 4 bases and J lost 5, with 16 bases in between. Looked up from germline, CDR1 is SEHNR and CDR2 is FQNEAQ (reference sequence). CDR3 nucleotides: TGTGCCAGCAGCTCACAGGGTAGGGCGAAAGATACGCAGTATTTT. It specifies CASSSQGRAKDTQYF.

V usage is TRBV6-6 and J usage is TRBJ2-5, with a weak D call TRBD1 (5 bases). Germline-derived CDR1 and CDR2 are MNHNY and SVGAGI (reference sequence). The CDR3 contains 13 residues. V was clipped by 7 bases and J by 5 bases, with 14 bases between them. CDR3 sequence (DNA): TGTGCCAGCACCCCCAGGGCCTTGGAGACCCAGTACTTC. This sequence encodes CASTPRALETQYF.

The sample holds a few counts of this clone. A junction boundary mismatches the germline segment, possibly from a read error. Written as DNA, the CDR3 is TGTGCTAGCAGCTCAACTAGCGGACAAGAGACCCAGTACTTC. Amino acid sequence: CASSSTSGQETQYF. The chain joins TRBV7-7 to TRBJ2-5; TRBD2 aligns across 8 bases. The CDR3 consists of 14 residues. CDR1 SSHAT and CDR2 FNYEAQ come from the germline V gene (reference sequence).

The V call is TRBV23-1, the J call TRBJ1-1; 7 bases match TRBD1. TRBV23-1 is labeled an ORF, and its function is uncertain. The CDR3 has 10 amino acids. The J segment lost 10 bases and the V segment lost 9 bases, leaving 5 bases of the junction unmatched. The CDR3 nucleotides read TGCGCCAGTGGACAGGTCGGAGCTTTCTTT. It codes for CASGQVGAFF.